The 2 T cell receptor beta chains reported below all come from one sample, sequenced in a study of control samples from healthy donors and cancer patients. Here immunoSEQ multiplex PCR was the method, and the copy in TCRdb shows in-frame clones only, minus some. The sample has just under 100,000 clones; roughly 93% are singletons. Sequenced input: blood. The receptors stem from a man in his late teens or twenties in good health.

The chain combines TRBV5-1 with TRBJ1-1; the match to TRBD1 covers 7 bases. V lost 1 base to trimming and J lost 0 bases; unmatched junction nucleotides: 9. This CDR3 spans 17 amino acids. CDR1 and CDR2 (germline): SGHRS, YFSETQ. The CDR3 region is CASSLTPGQVMNTEAFF. CDR3 nucleotide sequence: TGCGCCAGCAGCTTGACCCCTGGACAGGTCATGAACACTGAAGCTTTCTTT.

The chain uses TRBV2 and TRBJ1-2, with D maybe TRBD1 (6 bases). Germline CDR1 is SNHLY and CDR2 is FYNNEI. The CDR3 has 13 residues. V lost 1 base and J lost 6, with 9 bases in between. This CDR3 is CASSEGGRDGYTF. DNA of the CDR3: TGTGCCAGCAGTGAAGGGGGGCGGGATGGCTACACCTTC.